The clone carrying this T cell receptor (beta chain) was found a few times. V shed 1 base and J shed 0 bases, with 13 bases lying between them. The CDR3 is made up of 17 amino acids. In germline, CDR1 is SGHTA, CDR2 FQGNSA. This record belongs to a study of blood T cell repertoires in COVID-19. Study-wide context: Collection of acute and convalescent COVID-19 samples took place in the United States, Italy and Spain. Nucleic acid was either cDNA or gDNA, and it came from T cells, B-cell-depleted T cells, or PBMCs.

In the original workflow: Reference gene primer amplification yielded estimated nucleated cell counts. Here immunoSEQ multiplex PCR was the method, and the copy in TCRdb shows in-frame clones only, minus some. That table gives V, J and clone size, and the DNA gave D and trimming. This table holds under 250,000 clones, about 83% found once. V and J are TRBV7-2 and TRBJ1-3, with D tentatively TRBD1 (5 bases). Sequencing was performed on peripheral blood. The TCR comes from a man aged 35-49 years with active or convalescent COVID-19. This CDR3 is CASSLVMGGSSGNTIYF. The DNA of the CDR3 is TGTGCCAGCAGCTTAGTCATGGGGGGGAGCTCTGGAAACACCATATATTTT. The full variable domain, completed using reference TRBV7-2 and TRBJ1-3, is GAGVSQSPSNKVTEKGKDVELRCDPISGHTALYWYRQSLGQGLEFLIYFQGNSAPDKSGLPSDRFSAERTGGSVSTLTIQRTQQEDSAVYLCASSLVMGGSSGNTIYFGEGSWLTVV.